The 16 T cell receptor beta chains below come from one sample, sequenced in a study of shared clonotypes between healthy human individuals. Clones were read by immunoSEQ multiplex PCR, and TCRdb kept only the in-frame ones, dropping some. The sample includes fewer than 550,000 clones, over 75% of them seen just once. Sequences were obtained from PBMCs. All receptors come from a woman between 35 and 50 years old in good health. Some clones in this sample may be carry-over from other donors' samples.

The V and J genes are TRBV5-1 and TRBJ2-2; D gene uncertain. V lost 4 bases and J 4 bases, leaving 11 bases between the germline ends. Germline V gives CDR1 SGHRS, CDR2 YFSETQ. The CDR3 has 14 amino acids. In nucleotides, the CDR3 is TGCGCCAGCAGCCGAACTCAACCCACCGGGGAGCTGTTTTTT. This sequence encodes CASSRTQPTGELFF.

The rearrangement uses TRBV2 and TRBJ1-1; D is uncertain. Germline values: CDR1 SNHLY, CDR2 FYNNEI. V lost 4 bases to trimming and J lost 2 bases, with 8 bases between them. This CDR3 spans 13 amino acids. This CDR3 is CASSALSNTEAFF. CDR3 coding DNA: TGTGCCAGCAGTGCGCTCAGTAACACTGAAGCTTTCTTT. Filled out from reference TRBV2 and TRBJ1-1, the complete variable domain reads EPEVTQTPSHQVTQMGQEVILRCVPISNHLYFYWYRQILGQKVEFLVSFYNNEISEKSEIFDDQFSVERPDGSNFTLKIRSTKLEDSAMYFCASSALSNTEAFFGQGTRLTVV.

The V and J genes are TRBV13 and TRBJ2-5; D may be TRBD2 (6 bases). Trimming took 4 bases from V and 2 from J, leaving 20 bases between them. CDR1 is PRHDT, CDR2 FYEKMQ, per germline (reference sequence). CDR3 length: 17 amino acids. CDR3 sequence reads: CASSSRTNHQKQETQYF. Here the CDR3 DNA reads TGTGCCAGCAGCTCCCGGACTAATCACCAAAAACAAGAGACCCAGTACTTC.

To note about this clone: No conserved phenylalanine or tryptophan ends this CDR3, so it is likely a read error. This rearrangement joins TRBV30 to TRBJ2-7; 8 nucleotides match TRBD2. The V segment lost 1 base and the J segment 2 bases; nucleotides outside the gene matches: 7. Germline values: CDR1 GTSNPN, CDR2 SVGIG (reference sequence). The CDR3 length is 15 residues. The CDR3 nucleotides read TGTGCCTGGAGTGCGGTAGCGGGAAGGGCCTACGAGCAGTACTTA. Translation gives CAWSAVAGRAYEQYL.

V usage is TRBV5-1 and J usage is TRBJ2-1, with 10 bases aligning to TRBD2. With V trimmed by 0 bases and J by 3 bases, 3 bases remained unmatched. CDR3 length equals 16 residues. The germline CDR1 and CDR2 sequences are SGHRS and YFSETQ. The CDR3 loop reads CASSLVLAGGYNEQFF. In DNA form, the CDR3 reads TGCGCCAGCAGCTTGGTTTTAGCGGGAGGCTACAATGAGCAGTTCTTC. Filled out from reference TRBV5-1 and TRBJ2-1, the complete variable domain reads KAGVTQTPRYLIKTRGQQVTLSCSPISGHRSVSWYQQTPGQGLQFLFEYFSETQRNKGNFPGRFSGRQFSNSRSEMNVSTLELGDSALYLCASSLVLAGGYNEQFFGPGTRLTVL.

This clone was detected only once. The chain recombines TRBV7-9 with TRBJ1-4; D call uncertain. Looked up from germline, CDR1 is SEHNR and CDR2 is FQNEAQ (reference sequence). CDR3 length equals 15 residues. V was cut by 0 bases and J by 8 bases, with 13 bases left in between. The CDR3 region is CASSLARALEEKLFF. As DNA, the CDR3 is TGTGCCAGCAGCTTAGCGCGGGCGCTTGAGGAAAAACTGTTTTTT. The variable domain in full, with the rest retrieved from reference TRBV7-9 and TRBJ1-4, is DTGVSQNPRHKITKRGQNVTFRCDPISEHNRLYWYRQTLGQGPEFLTYFQNEAQLEKSRLLSDRFSAERPKGSFSTLEIQRTEQGDSAMYLCASSLARALEEKLFFGSGTQLSVL.

This chain uses TRBV5-4 with TRBJ2-3; D is perhaps TRBD1 (6 bases). Per germline, CDR1 SGHNT and CDR2 YYREEE (reference sequence). The CDR3 spans 15 residues. V lost 4 bases, J lost 2 bases, and 14 bases lay in between. The CDR3 coding sequence is TGTGCCAGCAGCATAAAGACAGGACCCACAGATACGCAGTATTTT. It translates to CASSIKTGPTDTQYF.

The J gene is TRBJ2-2, the V gene TRBV10-2; D uncertain. V was cut by 0 bases and J by 6 bases, with 8 bases left in between. Germline values: CDR1 WSHSY, CDR2 SAAADI. The CDR3 is made up of 14 amino acids. This CDR3 reads CASSESSVSGELFF. CDR3 nucleotides: TGCGCCAGCAGTGAGTCCTCGGTTTCCGGGGAGCTGTTTTTT.

The chain carries TRBV19 and TRBJ2-3; D gene ambiguous. The CDR3 has 14 residues. V was pared by 3 bases and J by 2 bases, with 9 bases between. CDR1 is LNHDA, CDR2 SQIVND, per germline (reference sequence). This CDR3 reads CASSIELATDTQYF. The CDR3 DNA reads TGTGCCAGTAGTATCGAGTTGGCCACAGATACGCAGTATTTT.

The chain employs TRBV9 and TRBJ1-1; D unclear. Germline CDR1 SGDLS, CDR2 YYNGEE. CDR3 size: 14 residues. V dropped 3 bases and J dropped 7 bases, with 16 bases sitting between them. As DNA, the CDR3 is TGTGCCAGCAGCGGAGGTCCGGCAGCCGATGAAGCTTTCTTT. Its translation: CASSGGPAADEAFF.

V gene TRBV27 combines with J gene TRBJ1-4; no clear D. The CDR3 extends over 15 amino acids. Germline CDR1 is MNHEY and CDR2 is SMNVEV (reference sequence). The V end was cut by 2 bases, the J end by 8 bases, with 15 bases between. CDR3 sequence reads: CASSLTFGVGEKLFF. The CDR3, as DNA: TGTGCCAGCAGTTTAACGTTCGGGGTAGGGGAAAAACTGTTTTTT.

To note about this clone: Its ends do not fully match the called genes, so a read error is possible. The rearrangement uses TRBV28 and TRBJ2-1; D is ambiguous. The CDR3 is made up of 11 amino acids. CDR1 MDHEN and CDR2 SYDVKM come from the germline V gene. The CDR3 loop reads CASSLWSPKVF. CDR3 in DNA: TGTGCCAGCAGTTTATGGTCTCCGAAGGTCTTC.

The genes are TRBV27 and TRBJ2-2; the D call may be TRBD1 or TRBD2 (6 bases each). V gave up 7 bases and J gave up 2 bases, with 14 bases separating them. The CDR3 runs 15 residues. Germline CDR1 MNHEY, CDR2 SMNVEV (reference sequence). Written as DNA, the CDR3 is TGTGCCAGCAAAAGCGGAGGGACAAACACCGGGGAGCTGTTTTTT. Protein product: CASKSGGTNTGELFF.

Regarding this clone: At one end the junction does not follow the germline gene, possibly because of a read error. V usage is TRBV7-7 and J usage is TRBJ2-1, with 10 bases that match TRBD2. Germline lookup yields CDR1 SSHAT and CDR2 FNYEAQ (reference sequence). The CDR3 covers 15 residues. In DNA form, the CDR3 reads TGTGCTAGCAGCCCCATATTAGCGGGAGGCAATGAGCAGTTCTTC. Amino acid sequence: CASSPILAGGNEQFF.

The V and J genes are TRBV5-6 and TRBJ2-5; D is perhaps TRBD2 (5 bases). V was pared by 0 bases and J by 3 bases, with 9 bases between. The CDR3 sequence is 14 residues long. The germline CDR1 and CDR2 sequences are SGHDT and YYEEEE. As DNA, the CDR3 is TGTGCCAGCAGCTTGGCGCTAGCAGAAGAGACCCAGTACTTC. It encodes CASSLALAEETQYF. Combining the CDR3 with reference TRBV5-6 and TRBJ2-5 gives the whole variable domain DAGVTQSPTHLIKTRGQQVTLRCSPKSGHDTVSWYQQALGQGPQFIFQYYEEEERQRGNFPDRFSGHQFPNYSSELNVNALLLGDSALYLCASSLALAEETQYFGPGTRLLVL.

Worth noting for this clone: This CDR3 is also generated by other DNA sequences in the sample. The CDR3 bases are TGTGCCAGCAGCTTATACGGAGATCAGCCCCAGCATTTT. Translated: CASSLYGDQPQHF. The chain employs TRBV7-9 and TRBJ1-5, with D unclear. V lost 2 bases, J lost 5 bases, and 7 bases lay in between. Looked up from germline, CDR1 is SEHNR and CDR2 is FQNEAQ (reference sequence). The CDR3 spans 13 residues.